One and the same sample provided the 27 T cell receptor beta chains below, sequenced in a study of T cell responses to AZD1222 COVID-19 vaccine. Sequencing was performed with immunoSEQ multiplex PCR; in TCRdb, only in-frame clones are kept and a portion is missing. The table has around 120,000 clones, around 94% seen once; the top ten hold approximately 2.2%. The specimen was peripheral blood, collected on day 0 of AZD1222 vaccination. Receptor source: an adult in good health.

The chain has TRBV7-7 and TRBJ1-4; D is possibly TRBD1 (5 bases). CDR3 length: 16 residues. Germline assignment: CDR1 SSHAT and CDR2 FNYEAQ (reference sequence). Trimming pared 1 base from V and 7 bases from J, leaving 16 bases between. The CDR3 sequence: CASSLGKQGGSEKLFF. The CDR3 DNA sequence: TGTGCCAGCAGCTTAGGAAAGCAGGGAGGAAGTGAAAAACTGTTTTTT.

The chain carries TRBV9 and TRBJ2-3, with a weak D call TRBD2 (5 bases). Germline V gives CDR1 SGDLS, CDR2 YYNGEE. Trimming took off 3 bases at V and 0 bases at J, with 11 bases between the two ends. The CDR3 length is 15 residues. The DNA of the CDR3 is TGTGCCAGCAGCGCGCGACGGGGAAGCACAGATACGCAGTATTTT. It specifies CASSARRGSTDTQYF. Full variable domain (missing parts from reference TRBV9 and TRBJ2-3): DSGVTQTPKHLITATGQRVTLRCSPRSGDLSVYWYQQSLDQGLQFLIQYYNGEERAKGNILERFSAQQFPDLHSELNLSSLELGDSALYFCASSARRGSTDTQYFGPGTRLTVL.

The CDR3 here is CASSTRKPQHF. CDR3 DNA sequence: TGTGCCAGTAGTACGAGAAAGCCCCAGCATTTT. The chain joins TRBV19 to TRBJ1-5; D gene uncertain. The V end lost 4 bases, the J end lost 8 bases, and 6 bases lay between the germline ends. The CDR3 is 11 amino acids. CDR1 is LNHDA and CDR2 is SQIVND in the germline V gene (reference sequence).

The chain uses TRBV24-1 and TRBJ2-7; perhaps TRBD2 as D (6 bases). Germline lookup yields CDR1 KGHDR and CDR2 SFDVKD. The CDR3 extends over 12 amino acids. Trimming pared 7 bases from V and 3 bases from J, leaving 9 bases between. The CDR3 is CATSGTYYEQYF. CDR3 coding DNA: TGTGCCACCAGCGGGACTTACTACGAGCAGTACTTC.

V gene TRBV15 combines with J gene TRBJ2-1; D is ambiguous. V was clipped by 0 bases and J by 3 bases, with 6 bases between them. The CDR3 runs to 14 residues. Germline CDR1 is LNHNV and CDR2 is YYDKDF (reference sequence). CDR3 region: CATSRDLGYNEQFF. The CDR3 DNA is TGTGCCACCAGCAGAGATCTGGGCTACAATGAGCAGTTCTTC.

The chain employs TRBV27 and TRBJ2-7; D may be TRBD1 or TRBD2 (5 bases each). CDR3 length: 16 residues. CDR1 and CDR2 from the germline V gene are MNHEY and SMNVEV (reference sequence). V dropped 6 bases and J dropped 3 bases, with 21 bases sitting between them. CDR3 sequence: CASSPSGGLGDYEQYF. In DNA form, the CDR3 reads TGTGCCAGCAGCCCCTCTGGGGGTTTAGGAGACTACGAGCAGTACTTC.

The V gene is TRBV15, the J gene TRBJ1-3; D is uncertain. CDR1 is LNHNV, CDR2 YYDKDF, per germline (reference sequence). The ends were cut back, 1 base at V and 8 bases at J, with 12 bases in the middle. The CDR3 length is 14 residues. The CDR3 sequence is CATSRARGGDTIYF. The CDR3 nucleotides read TGTGCCACCAGCAGAGCCCGAGGTGGGGACACCATATATTTT.

The chain's CDR3 is CASNRDSMYEQYF. In DNA form, the CDR3 reads TGTGCCAGCAACCGGGACAGCATGTACGAGCAGTACTTC. V usage is TRBV2 and J usage is TRBJ2-7; TRBD1 aligns across 7 bases. CDR3 length: 13 amino acids. J was trimmed by 4 bases and V by 7 bases; bases with no gene match: 7. CDR1 SNHLY and CDR2 FYNNEI come from the germline V gene.

This sequence joins TRBV6-5 and TRBJ2-7; either TRBD1 or TRBD2 may supply D (5 bases each). Germline V gene data show CDR1 as MNHEY and CDR2 as SVGAGI. Trimming took off 6 bases at V and 2 bases at J, with 11 bases between the two ends. The length of the CDR3 is 13 residues. CDR3 region: CASSRDGTYEQYF. The CDR3 coding sequence is TGTGCCAGCAGCCGGGACGGAACCTACGAGCAGTACTTC.

This clone was seen a handful of times. This sequence joins TRBV5-6 and TRBJ1-2; 8 nucleotides line up with TRBD1. Germline trimming cut 7 bases from V and 4 bases from J; bases unmatched to any gene: 6. The CDR3 contains 13 residues. Germline loops: CDR1 SGHDT, CDR2 YYEEEE. CDR3 protein: CASRQTGGYGYTF. CDR3 DNA: TGTGCCAGCCGACAAACAGGGGGCTATGGCTACACCTTC.

The rearrangement links TRBV5-1 to TRBJ1-2; 8 positions agree with TRBD1. Germline V CDR1 and CDR2: SGHRS, YFSETQ. After removal of 4 bases from V and 7 bases from J, the junction contained 6 bases not matched to a gene. The CDR3 spans 13 residues. The CDR3 region is CASSEPGGGGYTF. DNA for the CDR3: TGCGCCAGCAGCGAACCAGGGGGCGGTGGCTACACCTTC.

V gene TRBV18 combines with J gene TRBJ1-5; tentative D call: TRBD1 (6 bases). Germline V gives CDR1 KGHSH, CDR2 LQKENI. The V end lost 5 bases, the J end lost 4 bases, and 9 bases lay between the germline ends. This CDR3 spans 13 amino acids. The CDR3 DNA reads TGTGCCAGCTCAACCACAGGGAATCAGCCCCAGCATTTT. This translates into CASSTTGNQPQHF.

V and J are TRBV28 and TRBJ1-1; no firm D call. CDR1 MDHEN and CDR2 SYDVKM come from the germline V gene. The CDR3 covers 13 residues. Trimming removed 6 bases at V and 0 bases at J, with 8 bases between. The CDR3, as DNA: TGTGCCAGCAGGGAGGCGATGAACACTGAAGCTTTCTTT. Translating gives CASREAMNTEAFF.

The chain joins TRBV10-3 to TRBJ1-2; no clear D gene. This CDR3 has 14 amino acids. Germline loops: CDR1 ENHRY, CDR2 SYGVKD. V was shortened by 6 bases and J by 8 bases, with 19 bases between the two germline ends. CDR3 sequence reads: CAISPTSGIEGYTF. CDR3 in DNA: TGTGCCATCAGCCCTACCTCGGGGATCGAAGGCTACACCTTC.

In DNA, the CDR3 is TGCGCCAGCAGCTCCCAGGGGAGTTCCTACGAGCAGTACTTC. Translated, it gives CASSSQGSSYEQYF. The V and J genes are TRBV5-1 and TRBJ2-7; D is possibly TRBD1 (6 bases). Trimming removed 3 bases at V and 1 base at J, with 11 bases between. CDR3 length: 14 amino acids. Germline V CDR1 and CDR2: SGHRS, YFSETQ.

A few counts support this clone. This rearrangement joins TRBV30 to TRBJ1-3; 7 bases fit TRBD1. Germline trimming cut 2 bases from V and 7 bases from J; bases unmatched to any gene: 17. The CDR3 contains 17 residues. Germline V gives CDR1 GTSNPN, CDR2 SVGIG (reference sequence). The CDR3 protein is CAWSRQIRGSIGNTIYF. The CDR3 nucleotides are TGTGCCTGGAGTCGCCAAATCAGGGGGTCAATCGGGAACACCATATATTTT.

The gene calls are TRBV10-1 and TRBJ2-1; TRBD1 agrees at 8 bases. The germline V gene encodes CDR1 WNHNN and CDR2 SYGVQD (reference sequence). V shed 0 bases and J 4 bases; nucleotides not matched to a gene: 5. The CDR3 covers 16 residues. The CDR3 DNA is TGCGCCAGCAGTGAGTCTCCGGGACAGGTATACAATGAGCAGTTCTTC. This codes for CASSESPGQVYNEQFF.

The J gene is TRBJ2-2, the V gene TRBV19, with 7 bases identical to TRBD1. This CDR3 comprises 14 residues. Germline V gene lookup returns CDR1 LNHDA and CDR2 SQIVND (reference sequence). V gave up 7 bases and J gave up 4 bases; unmatched junction bases: 6. CDR3 sequence reads: CASTPGQITGELFF. CDR3 nucleotide sequence: TGTGCCAGTACCCCGGGACAGATCACCGGGGAGCTGTTTTTT.

V usage is TRBV12-3 or TRBV12-4 and J usage is TRBJ2-5, with D tentatively TRBD1 (5 bases). The length of the CDR3 is 13 residues. Trimming left V 3 bases short and J 3 bases short, with 8 bases between. The CDR3 sequence: CASSFQGEETQYF. In nucleotides, the CDR3 is TGTGCCAGCAGTTTCCAGGGTGAAGAGACCCAGTACTTC.

This sequence joins TRBV28 and TRBJ1-2; D is possibly TRBD1 (5 bases). The germline V and J ends were trimmed by 5 bases and 4 bases, with 11 bases remaining between them. In germline, CDR1 is MDHEN, CDR2 SYDVKM. The CDR3 consists of 13 residues. The CDR3 reads CASSPPTVYGYTF. For the CDR3, the DNA is TGTGCCAGCAGTCCGCCGACAGTCTATGGCTACACCTTC.

CDR3 protein: CASSMRVSYGYTF. The DNA of the CDR3 is TGTGCCAGTAGTATGAGGGTATCCTATGGCTACACCTTC. This chain links TRBV19 with TRBJ1-2; D gene uncertain. Germline V gives CDR1 LNHDA, CDR2 SQIVND (reference sequence). This CDR3 contains 13 residues. The germline V and J ends were trimmed by 3 bases and 4 bases, with 9 bases remaining between them.

This clone has only one observation. At one end the junction does not follow the germline gene, possibly because of a read error. The V call is TRBV7-9, the J call TRBJ1-1; D is perhaps TRBD1 (5 bases). The length of the CDR3 is 9 residues. Per the germline V gene, CDR1 is SEHNR and CDR2 is FQNEAQ (reference sequence). This CDR3 reads CASSEAGGF. DNA for the CDR3: TGTGCCAGCAGCGAGGCTGGGGGATTT.

This rearrangement joins TRBV2 to TRBJ1-6; the D is unclear. V lost 11 bases, J lost 4 bases, and 15 bases lay in between. The germline V gene has CDR1 SNHLY and CDR2 FYNNEI. This CDR3 contains 14 residues. Written as DNA, the CDR3 is TGTGCCTCCAAGCGGGATTCTTATAATTCACCCCTCCACTTT. Translating it yields CASKRDSYNSPLHF.

The V gene is TRBV10-3, the J gene TRBJ1-6, with D unresolved. The ends were cut back, 6 bases at V and 5 bases at J, with 11 bases in the middle. Germline V gene data show CDR1 as ENHRY and CDR2 as SYGVKD. The CDR3 is 14 residues long. The CDR3 DNA reads TGTGCCATCAGATCTGACGGAGATAATTCACCCCTCCACTTT. Encoded protein: CAIRSDGDNSPLHF.

The V gene is TRBV28, the J gene TRBJ1-1; D not resolved. The CDR3 spans 11 residues. CDR1 is MDHEN and CDR2 is SYDVKM in the germline V gene. V gave up 6 bases and J gave up 0 bases, with 2 bases separating them. CDR3 nucleotides: TGTGCCAGCAGATTGAACACTGAAGCTTTCTTT. The encoded protein is CASRLNTEAFF.

This chain connects TRBV18 to TRBJ2-7, with 7 bases aligning to TRBD1. With 6 bases clipped from V and 2 bases from J, the junction kept 10 bases outside the gene matches. Germline V gene sequence: CDR1 KGHSH, CDR2 LQKENI. The CDR3 sequence is 15 residues long. CDR3 residues: CASSRSQGPTYEQYF. CDR3 nucleotide sequence: TGTGCCAGCTCTCGATCACAGGGGCCCACCTACGAGCAGTACTTC.

This chain links TRBV24-1 with TRBJ2-1; D is undetermined. Germline values: CDR1 KGHDR, CDR2 SFDVKD. The V gene lost 2 bases and the J gene lost 10 bases, with 8 bases spanning the gap. The CDR3 runs to 12 residues. The CDR3 loop reads CATSDSTLEQFF. The CDR3 DNA reads as TGTGCCACCAGTGATTCGACCCTAGAGCAGTTCTTC.